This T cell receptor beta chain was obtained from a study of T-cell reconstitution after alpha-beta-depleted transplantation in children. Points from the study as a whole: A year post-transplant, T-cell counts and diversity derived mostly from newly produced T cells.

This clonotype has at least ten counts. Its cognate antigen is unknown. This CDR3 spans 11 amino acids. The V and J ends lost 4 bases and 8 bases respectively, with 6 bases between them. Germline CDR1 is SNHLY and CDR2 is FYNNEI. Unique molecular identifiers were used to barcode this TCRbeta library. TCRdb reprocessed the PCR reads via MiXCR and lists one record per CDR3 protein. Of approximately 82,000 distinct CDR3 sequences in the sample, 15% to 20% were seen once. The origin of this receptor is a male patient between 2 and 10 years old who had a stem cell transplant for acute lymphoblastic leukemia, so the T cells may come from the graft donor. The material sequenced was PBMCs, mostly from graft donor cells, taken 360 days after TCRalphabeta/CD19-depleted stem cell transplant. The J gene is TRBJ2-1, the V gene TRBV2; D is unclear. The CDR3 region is CASSARDEQFF. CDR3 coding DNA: TGTGCCAGCAGTGCCCGGGATGAGCAGTTCTTC.